This T cell receptor beta chain was documented in a study of blood T cell repertoires in COVID-19. V lost 5 bases and J lost 1; bases outside the gene matches: 10. Germline V gene data show CDR1 as SGHTA and CDR2 as FQGNSA. CDR3 length: 17 residues. As processed by the authors: Amplification of reference gene primers provided the estimated nucleated cell counts. TCRdb's table, derived via immunoSEQ multiplex PCR, lists solely in-frame clones and lacks some. V and J calls plus clone size are reproduced from that table; the DNA served to infer D and trimming. The sample contains over 150,000 clones, 70% to 90% of which appear only once.

V gene TRBV7-2 combines with J gene TRBJ1-5; 8 positions agree with TRBD1. The material sequenced was peripheral blood. The sequence derives from a man aged 55 to 70 with COVID-19, enrolled during active disease. DNA for the CDR3: TGTGCCAGCAGCCAGCGCGCGGACAGGGTGAGCAATCAGCCCCAGCATTTT. Translated: CASSQRADRVSNQPQHF.